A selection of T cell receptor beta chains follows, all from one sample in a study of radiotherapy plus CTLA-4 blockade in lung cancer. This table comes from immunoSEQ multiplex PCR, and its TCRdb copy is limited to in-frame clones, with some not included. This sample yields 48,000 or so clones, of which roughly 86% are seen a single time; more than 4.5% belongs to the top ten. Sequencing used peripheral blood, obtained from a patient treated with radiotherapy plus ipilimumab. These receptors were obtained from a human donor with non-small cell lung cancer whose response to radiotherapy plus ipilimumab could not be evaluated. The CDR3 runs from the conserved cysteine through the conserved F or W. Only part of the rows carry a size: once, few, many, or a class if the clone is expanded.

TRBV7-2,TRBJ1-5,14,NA,CASSLGAGYQPQHF
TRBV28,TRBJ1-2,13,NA,CASLDPEGYGYTF
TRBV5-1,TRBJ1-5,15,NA,CASSLEGTANQPQHF
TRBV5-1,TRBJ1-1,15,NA,CASSLDQGMNTEAFF
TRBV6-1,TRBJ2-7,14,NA,CASTPRQGVHEQYF
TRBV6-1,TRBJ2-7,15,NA,CASSEKPGGWYEQYF
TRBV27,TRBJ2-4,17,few,CASSLIGTAQPENIQYF
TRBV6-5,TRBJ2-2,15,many,CASSDSGVGTGELFF
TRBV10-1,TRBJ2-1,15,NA,CASSHLGQGYNEQFF
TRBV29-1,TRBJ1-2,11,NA,CSVYESYGYTF
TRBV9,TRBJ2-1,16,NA,CASSHLDRGVYNEQFF
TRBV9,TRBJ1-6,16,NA,CASSVDAGTEGSPLHF
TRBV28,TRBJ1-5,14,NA,CASRENRGLQPQHF
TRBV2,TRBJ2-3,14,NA,CASSPSGERDTQYF
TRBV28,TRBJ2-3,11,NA,CASSPGTRQYF
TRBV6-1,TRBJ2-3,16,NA,CASSVTRFTSTDTQYF
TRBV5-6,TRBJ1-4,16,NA,CASSLDRIKTSEKLFF
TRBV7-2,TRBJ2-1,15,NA,CASSLLAGGPNEQFF
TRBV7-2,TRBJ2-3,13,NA,CASSLGLTDTQYF
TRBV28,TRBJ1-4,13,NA,CATATGSNEKLFF
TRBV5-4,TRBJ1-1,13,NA,CASSLVGVTEAFF
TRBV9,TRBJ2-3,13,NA,CASSVEKGESQYF
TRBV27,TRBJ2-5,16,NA,CASSPHAGTGKETQYF
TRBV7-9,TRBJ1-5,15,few,CASSLGGGSNQPQHF
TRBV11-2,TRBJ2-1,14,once,CASSSRGGANEQFF
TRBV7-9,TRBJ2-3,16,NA,CASSQAPGQGEDTQYF
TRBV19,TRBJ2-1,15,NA,CATGKGLAGVTEQFF
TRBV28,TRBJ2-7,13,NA,CASSLGSSYEQYF
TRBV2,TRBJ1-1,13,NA,CASSSQGYTEAFF
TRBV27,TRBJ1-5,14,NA,CASRARGSNQPQHF
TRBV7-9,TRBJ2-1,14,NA,CASRKAQGSDEQFF
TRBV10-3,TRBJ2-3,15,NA,CAISGLAGDTDTQYF
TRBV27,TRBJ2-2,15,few,CASSLLGPLTGELFF
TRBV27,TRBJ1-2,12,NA,CASSPQGRGYTF
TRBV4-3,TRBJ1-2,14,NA,CASSQDAFSRGYTF
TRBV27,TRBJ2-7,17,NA,CASSPLSQIRPSGEQYF
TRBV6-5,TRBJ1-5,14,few,CASSEGGGNQPQHF
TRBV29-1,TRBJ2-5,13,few,CSARRGGSETQYF
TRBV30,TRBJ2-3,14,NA,CAWTVGADTDTQYF
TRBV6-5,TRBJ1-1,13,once,CASRKGGSTEAFF
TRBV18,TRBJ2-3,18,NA,CASSPPLGLAGDPDTQYF
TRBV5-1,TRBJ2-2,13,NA,CASRDSNTGELFF
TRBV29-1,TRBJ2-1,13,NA,CSVAPVGSHEQFF
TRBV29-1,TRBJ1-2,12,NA,CSVGQQGWGYTF
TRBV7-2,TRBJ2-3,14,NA,CASSLLGARDTQYF
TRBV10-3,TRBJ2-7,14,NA,CASRDRVGFYEQYF
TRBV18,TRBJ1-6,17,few,CASSPLGGAGVDSPLHF
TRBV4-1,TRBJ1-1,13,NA,CASSQDMGSGAFF
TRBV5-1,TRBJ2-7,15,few,CASSPESGRIAEQYF
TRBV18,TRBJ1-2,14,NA,CASSPGTGTYGYTF
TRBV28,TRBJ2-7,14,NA,CASSLYGASYEQYF
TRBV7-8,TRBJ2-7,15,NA,CASSSTRSTEYEQYF
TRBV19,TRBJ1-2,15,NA,CASSTRWTGSYGYTF
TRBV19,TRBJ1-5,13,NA,CASSTHPGEPQHF